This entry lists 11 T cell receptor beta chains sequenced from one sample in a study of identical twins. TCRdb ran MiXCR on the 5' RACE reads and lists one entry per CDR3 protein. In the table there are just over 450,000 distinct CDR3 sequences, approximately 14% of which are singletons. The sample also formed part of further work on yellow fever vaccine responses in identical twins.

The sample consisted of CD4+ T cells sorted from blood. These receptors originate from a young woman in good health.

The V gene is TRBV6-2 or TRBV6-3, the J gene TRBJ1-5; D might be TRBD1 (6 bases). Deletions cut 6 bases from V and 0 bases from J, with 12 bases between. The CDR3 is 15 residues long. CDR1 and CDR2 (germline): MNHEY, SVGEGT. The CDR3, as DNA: TGTGCCAGCAGACAAGGACAGTATAGCAATCAGCCCCAGCATTTT. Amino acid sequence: CASRQGQYSNQPQHF.

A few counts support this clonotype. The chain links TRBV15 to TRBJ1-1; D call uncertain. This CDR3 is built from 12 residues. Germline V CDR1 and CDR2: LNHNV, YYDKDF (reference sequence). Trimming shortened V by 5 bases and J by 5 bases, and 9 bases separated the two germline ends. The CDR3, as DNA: TGTGCCACCAGCGCCCCGGGGACTGAAGCTTTCTTT. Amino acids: CATSAPGTEAFF.

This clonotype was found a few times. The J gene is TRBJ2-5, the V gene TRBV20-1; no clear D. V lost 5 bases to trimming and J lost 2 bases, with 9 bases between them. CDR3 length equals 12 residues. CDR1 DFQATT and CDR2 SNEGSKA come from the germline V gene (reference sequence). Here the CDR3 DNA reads TGCAGTGCTTATTTAGGACAAGAGACCCAGTACTTC. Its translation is CSAYLGQETQYF.

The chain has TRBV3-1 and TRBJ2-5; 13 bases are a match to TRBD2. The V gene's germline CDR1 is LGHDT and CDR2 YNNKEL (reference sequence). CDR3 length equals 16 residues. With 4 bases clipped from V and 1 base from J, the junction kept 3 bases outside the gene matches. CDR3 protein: CASSLRTSGSQETQYF. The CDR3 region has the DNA TGTGCCAGCAGCCTTCGGACTAGCGGGAGCCAAGAGACCCAGTACTTC.

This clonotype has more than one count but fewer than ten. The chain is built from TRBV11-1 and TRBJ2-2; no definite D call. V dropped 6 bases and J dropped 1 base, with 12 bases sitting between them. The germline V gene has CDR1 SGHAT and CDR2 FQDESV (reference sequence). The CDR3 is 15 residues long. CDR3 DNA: TGTGCCAGCAGATCTAACACCGGGAACACCGGGGAGCTGTTTTTT. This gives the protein CASRSNTGNTGELFF.

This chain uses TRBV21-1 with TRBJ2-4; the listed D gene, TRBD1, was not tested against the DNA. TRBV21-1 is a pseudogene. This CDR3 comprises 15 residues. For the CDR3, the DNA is TGTGCCAGCAGCACGGACCGGGACAGGGTGAACATTCAGTACTTC. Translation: CASSTDRDRVNIQYF.

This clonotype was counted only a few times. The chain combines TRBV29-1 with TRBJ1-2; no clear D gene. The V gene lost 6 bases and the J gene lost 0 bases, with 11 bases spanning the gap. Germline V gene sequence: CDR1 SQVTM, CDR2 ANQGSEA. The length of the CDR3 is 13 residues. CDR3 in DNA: TGCAGCGTCGTCAGGCAGGCTAACTATGGCTACACCTTC. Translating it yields CSVVRQANYGYTF.

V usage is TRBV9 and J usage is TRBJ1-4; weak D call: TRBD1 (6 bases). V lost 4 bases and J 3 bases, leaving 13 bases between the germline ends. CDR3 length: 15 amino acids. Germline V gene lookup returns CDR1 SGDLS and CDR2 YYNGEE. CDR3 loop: CASSPRGAPNEKLFF. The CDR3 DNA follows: TGTGCCAGCAGCCCAAGGGGGGCTCCTAATGAAAAACTGTTTTTT.

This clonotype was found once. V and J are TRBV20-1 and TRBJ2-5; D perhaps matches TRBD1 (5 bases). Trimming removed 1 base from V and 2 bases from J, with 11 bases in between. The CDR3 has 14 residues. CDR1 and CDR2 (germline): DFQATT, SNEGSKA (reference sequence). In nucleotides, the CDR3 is TGCAGTGCTAGAGTGGCAGGGTTGCAAGAGACCCAGTACTTC. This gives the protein CSARVAGLQETQYF.

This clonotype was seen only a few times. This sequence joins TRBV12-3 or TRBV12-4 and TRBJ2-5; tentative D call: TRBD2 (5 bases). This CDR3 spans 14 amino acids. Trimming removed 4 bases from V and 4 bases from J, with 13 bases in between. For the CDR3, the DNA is TGTGCCAGCAGTTACTTCGAGGGCGCAGAGACCCAGTACTTC. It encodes CASSYFEGAETQYF.

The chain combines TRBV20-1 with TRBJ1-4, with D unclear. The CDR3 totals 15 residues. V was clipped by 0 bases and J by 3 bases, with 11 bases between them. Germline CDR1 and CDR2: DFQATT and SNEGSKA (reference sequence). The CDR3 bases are TGCAGTGCTAGAGATCCCACCGGGGCTAATGAAAAACTGTTTTTT. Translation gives CSARDPTGANEKLFF.